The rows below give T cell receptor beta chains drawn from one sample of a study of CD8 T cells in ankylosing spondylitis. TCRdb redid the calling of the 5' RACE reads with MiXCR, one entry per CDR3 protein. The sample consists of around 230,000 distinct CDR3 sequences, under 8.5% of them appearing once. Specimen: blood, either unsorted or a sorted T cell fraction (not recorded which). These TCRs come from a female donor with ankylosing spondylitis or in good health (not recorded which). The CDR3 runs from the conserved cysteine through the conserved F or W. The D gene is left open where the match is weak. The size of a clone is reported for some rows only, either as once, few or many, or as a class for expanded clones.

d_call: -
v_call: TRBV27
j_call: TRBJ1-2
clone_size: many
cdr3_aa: CASSLSGGGYGYTF
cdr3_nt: TGTGCCAGCAGTTTATCCGGGGGTGGCTATGGCTACACCTTC

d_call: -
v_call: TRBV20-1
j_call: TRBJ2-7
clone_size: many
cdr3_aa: CSALNRNEQYF
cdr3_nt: TGCAGTGCCCTTAACAGGAACGAGCAGTACTTC

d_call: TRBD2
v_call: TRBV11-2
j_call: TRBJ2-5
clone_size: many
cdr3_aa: CASSLGGTSGSETQYF
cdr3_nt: TGTGCCAGCAGCTTAGGGGGGACTAGCGGGAGTGAGACCCAGTACTTC

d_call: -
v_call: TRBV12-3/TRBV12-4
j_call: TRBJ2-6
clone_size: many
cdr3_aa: CASTDQEANVLTF
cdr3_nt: TGTGCCAGCACCGACCAAGAGGCCAACGTCCTGACTTTC

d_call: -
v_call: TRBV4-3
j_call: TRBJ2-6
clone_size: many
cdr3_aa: CASSQERSSGANVLTF
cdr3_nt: TGCGCCAGCAGCCAAGAGCGGAGCTCTGGGGCCAACGTCCTGACTTTC

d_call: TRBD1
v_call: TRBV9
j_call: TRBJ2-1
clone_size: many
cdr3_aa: CASSVGSQGAGNEQFF
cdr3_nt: TGTGCCAGCAGCGTAGGCTCACAGGGGGCAGGCAATGAGCAGTTCTTC

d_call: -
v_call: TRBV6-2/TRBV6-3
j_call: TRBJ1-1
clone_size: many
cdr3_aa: CASSPTLDEAFF
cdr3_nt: TGTGCCAGCAGCCCGACTTTAGATGAAGCTTTCTTT

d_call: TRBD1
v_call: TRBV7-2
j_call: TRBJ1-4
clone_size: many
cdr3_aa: CASSLEGATNEKLFF
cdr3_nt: TGTGCCAGCAGCTTAGAGGGGGCGACTAATGAAAAACTGTTTTTT

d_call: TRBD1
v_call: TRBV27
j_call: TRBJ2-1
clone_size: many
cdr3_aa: CASSLEIGSGLGTGSYNEQFF
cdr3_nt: TGTGCCAGCAGTTTAGAGATCGGTAGCGGGTTAGGGACAGGGTCCTACAATGAGCAGTTCTTC

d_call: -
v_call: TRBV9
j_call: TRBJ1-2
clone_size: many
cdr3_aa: CASSVALTGSGYTF
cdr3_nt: TGTGCCAGCAGCGTAGCTCTAACAGGGTCAGGCTACACCTTC

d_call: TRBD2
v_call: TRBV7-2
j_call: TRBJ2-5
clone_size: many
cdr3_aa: CASSPRPERGETQYF
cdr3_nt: TGTGCCAGCAGCCCACGACCGGAGCGGGGGGAGACCCAGTACTTC

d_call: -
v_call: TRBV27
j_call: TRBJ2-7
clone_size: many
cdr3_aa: CASSPLGPYYEQYF
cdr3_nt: TGTGCCAGCAGTCCATTGGGACCGTACTACGAGCAGTACTTC

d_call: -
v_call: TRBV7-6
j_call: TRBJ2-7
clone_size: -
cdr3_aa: CVSSLGKLAPLLSEQYF
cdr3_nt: TGTGTCAGCAGCTTAGGAAAGTTAGCCCCCCTCCTTAGCGAGCAGTACTTC

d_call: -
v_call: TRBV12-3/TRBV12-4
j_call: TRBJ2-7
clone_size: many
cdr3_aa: CASRISLREQYF
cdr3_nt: TGTGCCAGCAGGATCTCATTACGAGAGCAGTACTTC

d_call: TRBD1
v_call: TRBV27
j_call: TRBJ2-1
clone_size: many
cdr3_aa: CASSRTGWNEQFF
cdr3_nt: TGTGCCAGCAGCCGGACAGGGTGGAATGAGCAGTTCTTC

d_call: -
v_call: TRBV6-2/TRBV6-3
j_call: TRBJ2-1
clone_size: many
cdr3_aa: CASSYEGGEQFF
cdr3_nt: TGTGCCAGCAGTTACGAGGGGGGGGAGCAGTTCTTC

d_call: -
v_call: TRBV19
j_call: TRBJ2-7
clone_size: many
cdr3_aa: CASSIPGSTSYEQYF
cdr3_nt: TGTGCCAGTAGTATCCCCGGATCGACCTCCTACGAGCAGTACTTC

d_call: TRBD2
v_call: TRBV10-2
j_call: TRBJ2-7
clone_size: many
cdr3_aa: CASSDTSAPYEQYF
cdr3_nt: TGCGCCAGCAGTGATACTAGCGCTCCCTACGAGCAGTACTTC

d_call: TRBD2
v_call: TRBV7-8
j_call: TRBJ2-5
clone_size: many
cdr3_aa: CASRRGTSGQETQYF
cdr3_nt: TGTGCCAGCAGGCGAGGGACTAGCGGGCAAGAGACCCAGTACTTC

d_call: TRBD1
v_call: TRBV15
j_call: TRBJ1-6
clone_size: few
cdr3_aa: CATSMTTGGNSPLHF
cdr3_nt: TGTGCCACCAGCATGACAACAGGGGGTAATTCACCCCTCCACTTT

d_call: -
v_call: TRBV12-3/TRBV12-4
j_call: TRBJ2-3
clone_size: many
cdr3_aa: CASSLSSSTQYF
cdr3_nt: TGTGCCAGCAGTCTTAGCTCTAGTACGCAGTATTTT

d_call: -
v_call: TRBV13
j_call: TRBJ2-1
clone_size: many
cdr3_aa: CASSFGLLLNEQFF
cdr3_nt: TGTGCCAGCAGCTTCGGACTACTACTCAATGAGCAGTTCTTC

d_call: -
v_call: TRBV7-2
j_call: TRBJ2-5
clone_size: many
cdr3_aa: CASSFTSMETQYF
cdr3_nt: TGTGCCAGCAGCTTTACTAGCATGGAGACCCAGTACTTC

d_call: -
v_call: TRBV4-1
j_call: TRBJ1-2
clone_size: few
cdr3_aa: CASSQDRQTLYGYTF
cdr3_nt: TGCGCCAGCAGCCAAGATCGACAGACCCTCTATGGCTACACCTTC

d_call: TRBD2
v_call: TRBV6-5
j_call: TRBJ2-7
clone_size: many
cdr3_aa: CASRDTLAGVGEQYF
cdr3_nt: TGTGCCAGCAGGGATACACTAGCGGGAGTTGGAGAGCAGTACTTC

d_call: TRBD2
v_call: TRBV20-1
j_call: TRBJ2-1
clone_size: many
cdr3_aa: CSARGGTSGYNEQFF
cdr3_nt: TGCAGTGCACGCGGAGGGACTAGCGGATACAATGAGCAGTTCTTC

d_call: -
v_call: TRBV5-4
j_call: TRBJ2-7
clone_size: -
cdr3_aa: CASSPMTGSSYEQYF
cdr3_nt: TGTGCCAGCAGCCCCATGACTGGGAGCTCCTACGAGCAGTACTTC

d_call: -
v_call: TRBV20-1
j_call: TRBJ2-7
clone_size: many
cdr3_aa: CSARDSAGLKQYF
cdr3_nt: TGCAGTGCTAGAGATTCGGCGGGGCTGAAGCAGTACTTC

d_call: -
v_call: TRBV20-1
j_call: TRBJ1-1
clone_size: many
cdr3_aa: CSGFGGRNTEAFF
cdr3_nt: TGCAGTGGATTCGGGGGAAGGAACACTGAAGCTTTCTTT

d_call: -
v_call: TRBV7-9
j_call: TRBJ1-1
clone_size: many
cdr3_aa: CASSLWATEAFF
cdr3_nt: TGTGCCAGCAGCTTGTGGGCGACTGAAGCTTTCTTT

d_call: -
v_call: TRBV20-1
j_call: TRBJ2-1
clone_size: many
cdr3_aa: CSARVSGRYNEQFF
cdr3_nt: TGCAGTGCTAGAGTCAGCGGACGCTACAATGAGCAGTTCTTC

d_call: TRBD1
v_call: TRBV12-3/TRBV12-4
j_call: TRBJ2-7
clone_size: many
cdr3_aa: CASSRTKGAEVAYEQYF
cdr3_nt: TGTGCCAGCAGTCGTACTAAGGGGGCTGAAGTTGCCTACGAGCAGTACTTC

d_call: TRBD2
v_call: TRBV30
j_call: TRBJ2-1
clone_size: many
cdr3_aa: CAWSVGGREVDEQFF
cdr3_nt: TGTGCCTGGAGTGTTGGCGGGAGGGAAGTGGATGAGCAGTTCTTC

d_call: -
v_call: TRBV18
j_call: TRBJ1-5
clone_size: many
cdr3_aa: CATTGSGNQPQHF
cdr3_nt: TGTGCCACAACAGGGTCGGGCAATCAGCCCCAGCATTTT

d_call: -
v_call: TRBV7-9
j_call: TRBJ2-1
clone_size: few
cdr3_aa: CASSLAQGGAGEQFF
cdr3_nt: TGTGCCAGCAGCTTAGCCCAGGGCGGGGCCGGTGAGCAGTTCTTC

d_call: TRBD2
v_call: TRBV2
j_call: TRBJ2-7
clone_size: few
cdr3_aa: CASSQGLAGREQYF
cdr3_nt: TGTGCCAGCAGTCAAGGACTAGCGGGGCGGGAGCAGTACTTC

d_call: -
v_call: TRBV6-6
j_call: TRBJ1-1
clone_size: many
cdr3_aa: CASRADGNTEAFF
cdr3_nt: TGTGCCAGCAGGGCCGACGGGAACACTGAAGCTTTCTTT

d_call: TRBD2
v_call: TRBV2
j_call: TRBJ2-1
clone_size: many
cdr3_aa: CASSARLAGRYEQFF
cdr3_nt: TGTGCCAGCAGTGCCCGACTAGCGGGACGATATGAGCAGTTCTTC

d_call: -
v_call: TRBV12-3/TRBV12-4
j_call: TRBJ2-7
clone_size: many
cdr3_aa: CASSFRGIFYEQYF
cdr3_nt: TGTGCCAGCAGTTTCAGGGGCATCTTCTACGAGCAGTACTTC